This T cell receptor beta chain appears in the sequencing data of a study of response to subunit inactivated influenza vaccine. On this clonotype: Its antigen is as yet unknown.

MiXCR, applied by TCRdb to the RT-PCR reads, yields one record per CDR3 protein. The table shows under 500,000 distinct CDR3 sequences, with approximately 10% occurring only once. The CDR3 contains 15 residues. V shed 5 bases and J shed 4 bases, with 14 bases lying between them. Overall study results and limits: The authors suggested that every seasonal influenza vaccination recruits few new T cells.

The sample consisted of PBMCs from blood, taken 40 to 50 days after vaccination. This chain uses TRBV12-3 or TRBV12-4 with TRBJ2-2; no clear D. The TCR sequence derives from a man aged 45-65 years who received an inactivated influenza vaccine. The CDR3: CASSRREIGTGELFF. CDR3 DNA: TGTGCCAGCAGTCGTCGAGAAATAGGCACCGGGGAGCTGTTTTTT.